Each of the 9 T cell receptor beta chains below was sequenced from the same sample in a study of HIV-infected patients and healthy controls. Alpha and beta constant-region primers primed reverse transcription of about 470 ng RNA. Alpha and beta chain libraries were made separately by chain-specific third strand synthesis with multiplexing indices. TCRdb reprocessed the 5' RACE reads with MiXCR, giving one entry per CDR3 protein. The sample contains over 15,000 distinct CDR3 sequences, around 5.5% of which appear only once. The repertoire came from unfractionated whole blood and reflected all unsorted peripheral T cells. The sample taken for sequencing was blood. These receptors all come from an adult in good health.

The chain recombines TRBV13 with TRBJ2-5; TRBD2 matches at 9 bases. Trimming at V came to 2 bases and at J to 5 bases, leaving 9 bases not matched to a gene. CDR1 is PRHDT and CDR2 is FYEKMQ in the germline V gene (reference sequence). The CDR3 covers 16 residues. Written as DNA, the CDR3 is TGTGCCAGCAGCTTACGAGCTAGCGGGGCGTATGAGACCCAGTACTTC. Translating it yields CASSLRASGAYETQYF.

This clonotype occurred many times. The V call is TRBV7-2, the J call TRBJ2-3; 9 bases map to TRBD2. This CDR3 region has 16 residues. Per germline, CDR1 SGHTA and CDR2 FQGNSA. Germline trimming cut 5 bases from V and 2 bases from J; bases unmatched to any gene: 8. The CDR3 region has the DNA TGTGCCAGCAGCCCGATGGGCGGGGGGGCCACAGATACGCAGTATTTT. It specifies CASSPMGGGATDTQYF. Based on the CDR3 plus reference TRBV7-2 and TRBJ2-3, the full variable domain is GAGVSQSPSNKVTEKGKDVELRCDPISGHTALYWYRQSLGQGLEFLIYFQGNSAPDKSGLPSDRFSAERTGGSVSTLTIQRTQQEDSAVYLCASSPMGGGATDTQYFGPGTRLTVL.

This clonotype was counted ten times or more. The V and J genes are TRBV7-2 and TRBJ2-7; TRBD2 agrees at 8 bases. Per the germline V gene, CDR1 is SGHTA and CDR2 is FQGNSA. The CDR3 consists of 16 residues. J gave up 0 bases and V 5 bases, and 9 bases lay outside the gene matches. The CDR3 loop reads CASSQSSGPSSYEQYF. The CDR3 DNA reads as TGTGCCAGCAGCCAATCTAGCGGGCCTAGCTCCTACGAGCAGTACTTC. Full variable domain (remainder filled in from reference TRBV7-2 and TRBJ2-7): GAGVSQSPSNKVTEKGKDVELRCDPISGHTALYWYRQSLGQGLEFLIYFQGNSAPDKSGLPSDRFSAERTGGSVSTLTIQRTQQEDSAVYLCASSQSSGPSSYEQYFGPGTRLTVT.

This clonotype was detected a few times. The junction shows a germline mismatch at one end, possibly a read error. The chain carries TRBV19 and TRBJ1-2; 7 bases are a match to TRBD1. The CDR3 sequence is 13 residues long. CDR1 and CDR2 (germline): LNHDA, SQIVND (reference sequence). The CDR3 here is CASSIRGIGVRSF. DNA of the CDR3: TGTGCCAGTAGTATCAGGGGGATCGGCGTTCGCTCCTTC. The entire variable domain, with the rest obtained from reference TRBV19 and TRBJ1-2, is as follows: DGGITQSPKYLFRKEGQNVTLSCEQNLNHDAMYWYRQDPGQGLRLIYYSQIVNDFQKGDIAEGYSVSREKKESFPLTVTSAQKNPTAFYLCASSIRGIGVRSFGSGTRLTVV.

By sample fraction, this clonotype is medium-sized. CDR3 residues: CASEPSGANVLTF. As DNA, the CDR3 is TGTGCCAGTGAACCCTCTGGGGCCAACGTCCTGACTTTC. This chain joins TRBV6-6 and TRBJ2-6; unclear D gene. Trimming took 9 bases from V and 0 from J, leaving 6 bases between them. Germline lookup yields CDR1 MNHNY and CDR2 SVGAGI (reference sequence). This CDR3 contains 13 residues.

V is TRBV27 and J is TRBJ2-3; either TRBD1 or TRBD2 may supply D (7 bases each). Germline CDR1 MNHEY, CDR2 SMNVEV (reference sequence). The CDR3 runs 18 residues. V lost 4 bases to trimming and J lost 2 bases, with 22 bases between them. CDR3 protein: CASSSRGGAVRFTDTQYF. The CDR3 DNA is TGTGCCAGCAGTTCCAGGGGGGGAGCTGTAAGATTCACAGATACGCAGTATTTT.

V is TRBV20-1 and J is TRBJ2-7; a weak D match, TRBD2 (6 bases). Germline V lookup: CDR1 DFQATT, CDR2 SNEGSKA (reference sequence). V lost 5 bases to trimming and J lost 3 bases, with 17 bases between them. This CDR3 contains 14 residues. CDR3 loop: CSAASWRGNYEQYF. DNA of the CDR3: TGCAGTGCTGCCTCCTGGAGGGGAAACTACGAGCAGTACTTC.

This chain connects TRBV6-2 or TRBV6-3 to TRBJ2-2; 8 bases align to TRBD2. V shed 2 bases and J 2 bases; nucleotides not matched to a gene: 7. Germline V gene data show CDR1 as MNHEY and CDR2 as SVGEGT. There are 17 residues in the CDR3. DNA of the CDR3: TGTGCCAGCAGTTACCGGCCTAGCGGGCGTAACACCGGGGAGCTGTTTTTT. Its protein product is CASSYRPSGRNTGELFF.

This clonotype was detected ten times or more. The chain employs TRBV5-1 and TRBJ2-7; 9 bases match TRBD1. The CDR3 totals 14 residues. V was clipped by 4 bases and J by 5 bases; unmatched bases: 7. CDR1 and CDR2 (germline): SGHRS, YFSETQ. This chain's CDR3 is CASSQTGGHNEQYF. CDR3 DNA: TGCGCCAGCAGCCAAACAGGGGGCCACAACGAGCAGTACTTC.